This T cell receptor (beta chain) was identified during a study of shared clonotypes between healthy human individuals (dated by TCRdb to 2018 to 2021). Broadly, across the study: The cohort comprised a couple of women and a few men aged 18 to 49 years. The study deeply sequenced blood TCR repertoires of about 5 healthy adults to estimate repertoire size and the extent of clonotype sharing between individuals. To increase sequencing depth and limit assay-specific biases, TCR repertoire library preparation and sequencing were carried out by different laboratories using diverse techniques. Per donor, leukapheresis produced somewhere between about 0.85 and 9.5 billion PBMCs. For each donor, CD4 naive and CD4 memory were each run on three plates, CD8 naive on two plates, and CD8 memory on one plate.

General study outcomes and caveats: Across a handful of donors, approximately 4.6% of naive CD4, roughly 3.8% of naive CD8, around 2.5% of memory CD4, and roughly 0.4% of memory CD8 clonotypes were shared. Naive subsets generally had larger estimated clonotype richness than memory subsets did. Sampling was restricted to blood, and TCR repertoires in tissue are likely to differ from TCR repertoires in blood. Higher generation probabilities were observed for clonotypes shared by all four sorted-subset donors than for non-shared clonotypes. Based on pairwise subsampling, the degree of clonotype sharing among donors was expected to be affected by sequencing depth. The genetic and exposure-history diversity represented was limited by the small number of donors. Even with the large sequencing depth, rarefaction of the sorted-subset datasets indicated that sequencing was incomplete.

Using the deep immunoSEQ assay, TCR CDR3 regions were amplified from genomic DNA by multiplex PCR. Extracted genomic DNA from each cell subset was spread evenly across all wells of several immunoSEQ 96-well plates, with each plate serving as a replicate. Each replicate PCR for sorted subsets received around 0.2 ug genomic DNA, equal to 28,000 or so T cell genomes. The purified libraries were quantified using a Qubit 3.0 fluorometer, sized with a Bioanalyzer 2100, and then quantified again using the KAPA Library Quantification kit. Each immunoSEQ 96-well plate was sequenced on its own single-read 150-cycle Illumina NextSeq 550 flow cell. Concerning the study's data processing: Because only junctional sequences without quality scores were contained in the immunoSEQ output, filtering matching that applied to full-length reads could not be performed. Sequences were annotated with PyIR, a Python wrapper for IgBLAST v1.9, and V/J genes and CDR3 were assigned using IMGT germline references. Reads were removed for weak V/J assignments (E-value above 1e-6), missing CDR3, stop codons, out-of-frame junctions, or ambiguous translated residues. V3J clonotypes were defined by identical inferred V gene, J gene, and CDR3 amino acid sequence. To compute the percentage overlap between repertoires, the number of shared unique clonotypes was divided by the size of the smaller repertoire. Repertoire richness was assessed with RTK rarefaction, the Chao1 estimator, and Recon v2.1 estimates of unobserved clonotypes. OLGA was used to compute generation probabilities for all TCRbeta clonotypes that the gDNA method yielded from four donors. Here the immuneACCESS table is served through TCRdb, limited to in-frame sequences with V and J called. Missing clones are a known gap in these copies; in checked studies unresolved V genes cover under half, and the rest lacks a known reason. V, J and clone size derive from that table, while D and trimming were established from the DNA sequence. This sample comprises around 1.1 million clones, 75% to 85% of them detected only once. The ten largest clones take up roughly 0.57% of the sample.

Regarding this clone: Its antigen target is currently unknown. No clone much larger than this one lies a single base away; base qualities are absent.

Based on the germline V gene, the CDR1 and CDR2 sequences are MNHNS and SASEGT. The CDR3 goes from the cysteine to the phenylalanine over 17 residues. Of all the DNA, just the CDR3 is kept, 51 bases in frame from base 1. Here V drops 3 bases and J drops 3 bases, and the junction holds 13 bases not matched to any gene. The donors were healthy, HIV-negative adults who had no recently reported acute infections or vaccinations. Every donor was a Caucasian adult living in Nashville, Tennessee, USA. CD4+ T cells were enriched through magnetic negative selection, after which naive cells were positively selected on CD45RA and the remaining negative fraction served as the memory subset. Blood was obtained by leukapheresis, after which PBMCs were separated by Ficoll-Histopaque density gradient centrifugation and cryopreserved in liquid nitrogen vapor phase. Purity and quantity of every magnetically sorted T cell population were checked by analytical flow cytometry. Genomic DNA was isolated from every sorted fraction and measured by UV absorbance on a Nanodrop 2000c.

Sequenced sample: memory CD4+ T cells from PBMCs. In the paper's terms, the cell subset or site label means: CD45RA-negative fraction. The origin of this receptor is a man aged 18-30 years in good health. Some clones in this sample may be carry-over from other donors' samples. The chain links TRBV6-1 with TRBJ2-7; TRBD2 fits 8 bases in the junction. The nucleotide sequence reads as follows: TGTGCCAGCAGTGACCCCCGCACGGGGGGGGCGGGCTACGAGCAGTACTTC. Its translation is CASSDPRTGGAGYEQYF.